This T cell receptor (beta chain) appears in the sequencing data of a study of T cells in localized non-small cell lung cancer. TCRdb keeps only in-frame clones here, not all; method: immunoSEQ multiplex PCR. The sample records 25,000 to 35,000 clones, approximately 90% being singletons. About this clone: What it binds is not known. The same CDR3 also results from other DNA sequences found in this sample.

Study-level points and caveats: The study found T cell clonality highest in uninvolved adjacent lung, above tumor. Heterogeneity cannot be ruled out, as sequencing used one tumor region only. Appearing in adjacent lung were a median roughly 60 of the top 100 tumor clones.

J gave up 10 bases and V 1 base, and 7 bases lay outside the gene matches. The CDR3 length is 15 residues. CDR1 is SGHTA, CDR2 FQGNSA, per germline. The J gene is TRBJ1-6, the V gene TRBV7-2, with 7 bases lining up with TRBD1. This receptor was identified in a female donor of 60 years or more with stage I lung adenocarcinoma. The sample was peripheral blood, taken before any cancer treatment. The CDR3 bases are TGTGCCAGCAGCTTAGAGGGGGGACAGCAGTCACCCCTCCACTTT. Translating it yields CASSLEGGQQSPLHF.